Each of the 28 T cell receptor beta chains below was sequenced from the same sample in a study of blood T cell repertoires in COVID-19. Data came from immunoSEQ multiplex PCR; TCRdb stores just in-frame clones and leaves some out. The top ten hold about 12% of the sample, which has 190,000 or so clones, roughly three quarters seen once. The sequenced sample consisted of peripheral blood. The receptors shown here come from a woman of 80 years or more with COVID-19, enrolled during active disease.

The rearrangement joins TRBV5-6 to TRBJ2-7, with TRBD1 identical over 7 bases. Germline loops: CDR1 SGHDT, CDR2 YYEEEE. Trimming took 2 bases from V and 4 from J; bases not matched to a gene: 9. The CDR3 spans 15 residues. The CDR3 DNA follows: TGTGCCAGCAGCTTCAACAGGGGCATCCTATACGAGCAGTACTTC. Its protein is CASSFNRGILYEQYF.

This rearrangement joins TRBV21-1 to TRBJ2-1; the D call in the table, TRBD1, was not verified against the DNA. TRBV21-1 is reported as a pseudogene. The CDR3 loop spans 16 amino acids. The CDR3 loop is CASIFGGDRRHNEQFF. CDR3 nucleotide sequence: TGTGCCAGCATCTTCGGAGGGGACAGGCGACACAATGAGCAGTTCTTC.

V and J are TRBV6-1 and TRBJ2-1; D remains ambiguous. Germline CDR1 reads MNHNS; CDR2 reads SASEGT. V was shortened by 3 bases and J by 9 bases, with 3 bases between the two germline ends. The CDR3 loop spans 10 amino acids. CDR3 amino acids: CASSEAEQFF. The CDR3 DNA reads as TGTGCCAGCAGTGAGGCTGAGCAGTTCTTC.

This clone was found once. The V gene is TRBV29-1, the J gene TRBJ2-5, with 10 bases fitting TRBD1. The V gene end was trimmed by 6 bases and the J gene end by 5 bases; junction bases not matched to a gene: 3. The CDR3 loop spans 12 amino acids. Per germline, CDR1 SQVTM and CDR2 ANQGSEA. The CDR3 sequence is CSVTGGVETQYF. CDR3 DNA: TGCAGCGTGACAGGGGGCGTGGAGACCCAGTACTTC.

The rearrangement joins TRBV13 to TRBJ2-3, with no clear D. This CDR3 has 15 amino acids. V was clipped by 0 bases and J by 2 bases, with 9 bases between them. The germline V gene encodes CDR1 PRHDT and CDR2 FYEKMQ (reference sequence). The CDR3 loop is CASSLGQWATDTQYF. The CDR3 region has the DNA TGTGCCAGCAGCTTAGGGCAATGGGCCACAGATACGCAGTATTTT.

The chain has TRBV7-9 and TRBJ2-7, with D possibly TRBD1 on 6 matching bases. This CDR3 is 13 amino acids long. The V and J ends lost 4 bases and 2 bases respectively, with 9 bases between them. CDR1 and CDR2 from the germline V gene are SEHNR and FQNEAQ (reference sequence). CDR3 DNA sequence: TGTGCCAGCAGCTCGGACAGTACCTACGAGCAGTACTTC. Translation: CASSSDSTYEQYF.

This rearrangement joins TRBV7-9 to TRBJ1-1; 9 positions match TRBD1. This CDR3 has 15 amino acids. Germline CDR1 reads SEHNR; CDR2 reads FQNEAQ (reference sequence). V was clipped by 0 bases and J by 3 bases; unmatched bases: 2. Here the CDR3 reads CASSLAGTGHTEAFF. CDR3 DNA: TGTGCCAGCAGCTTAGCCGGGACAGGGCACACTGAAGCTTTCTTT.

The J gene is TRBJ1-3, the V gene TRBV11-2; 10 bases line up with TRBD1. Per the germline V gene, CDR1 is SGHAT and CDR2 is FQNNGV. The ends lost 5 bases at V and 7 bases at J; junction bases unmatched: 8. The CDR3 has 15 residues. CDR3 region: CASSGPGTGANTIYF. In DNA, the CDR3 is TGTGCCAGCAGCGGTCCTGGGACAGGGGCGAACACCATATATTTT.

V gene TRBV10-3 combines with J gene TRBJ2-1; tentative D call: TRBD2 (5 bases). CDR3 length equals 16 residues. Trimming pared 6 bases from V and 8 bases from J, leaving 23 bases between. Germline CDR1 reads ENHRY; CDR2 reads SYGVKD. The CDR3 protein is CAISSRGFSRSYEQFF. Written as DNA, the CDR3 is TGTGCCATCAGCTCACGGGGTTTCAGCAGGAGCTATGAGCAGTTCTTC.

The rearrangement joins TRBV7-9 to TRBJ2-7; the D gene is possibly TRBD2 (6 bases). The V end was cut by 2 bases, the J end by 5 bases, with 19 bases between. This CDR3 comprises 16 residues. Germline CDR1 SEHNR, CDR2 FQNEAQ (reference sequence). The CDR3 region is CASSLRLAGTSDEQYF. The DNA of the CDR3 is TGTGCCAGCAGCTTAAGGTTGGCGGGAACGTCGGACGAGCAGTACTTC.

The chain has TRBV11-3 and TRBJ2-3; the D gene is possibly TRBD1 (6 bases). Germline assignment: CDR1 SGHNT and CDR2 YENEEA. The V end was cut by 4 bases, the J end by 0 bases, with 14 bases between. This CDR3 region has 16 residues. The CDR3 protein is CASSSGSGVSTDTQYF. The DNA of the CDR3 is TGTGCCAGCAGCTCAGGGTCAGGGGTGAGCACAGATACGCAGTATTTT.

This clone was observed a handful of times. J is TRBJ1-5 and V is TRBV18, with D perhaps TRBD1 (6 bases). The V gene's germline CDR1 is KGHSH and CDR2 LQKENI. The CDR3 is made up of 14 amino acids. V shed 3 bases and J shed 2 bases, with 8 bases lying between them. In DNA, the CDR3 is TGTGCCAGCTCACCTTCAGGGGGCAATCAGCCCCAGCATTTT. Protein product: CASSPSGGNQPQHF. Looking up the rest from reference TRBV18 and TRBJ1-5 gives the full variable domain: NAGVMQNPRHLVRRRGQEARLRCSPMKGHSHVYWYRQLPEEGLKFMVYLQKENIIDESGMPKERFSAEFPKEGPSILRIQQVVRGDSAAYFCASSPSGGNQPQHFGDGTRLSIL.

The count of this clone is one. V and J are TRBV27 and TRBJ1-4; unclear D gene. Trimming stripped 4 bases from V and 7 bases from J, with 13 bases between. The CDR3 spans 14 residues. CDR1 is MNHEY, CDR2 SMNVEV, per germline (reference sequence). CDR3 bases: TGTGCCAGCAGTTCCGGGCTTGGAGGTGAAAAACTGTTTTTT. Residues: CASSSGLGGEKLFF. The whole variable domain, filled in from reference TRBV27 and TRBJ1-4, reads EAQVTQNPRYLITVTGKKLTVTCSQNMNHEYMSWYRQDPGLGLRQIYYSMNVEVTDKGDVPEGYKVSRKEKRNFPLILESPSPNQTSLYFCASSSGLGGEKLFFGSGTQLSVL.

This chain links TRBV7-9 with TRBJ2-2, with 7 bases fitting TRBD1. CDR1 is SEHNR and CDR2 is FQNEAQ in the germline V gene (reference sequence). This CDR3 comprises 13 residues. V trimming: 9 bases; J trimming: 3 bases; junction bases outside the gene matches: 4. CDR3 nucleotide sequence: TGTGCCAGTTCCCAGGGGGACACCGGGGAGCTGTTTTTT. Its translation: CASSQGDTGELFF.

The chain carries TRBV29-1 and TRBJ2-3; 11 nucleotides match TRBD2. V gave up 0 bases and J gave up 2 bases; unmatched junction bases: 7. CDR3 size: 17 residues. Germline V gives CDR1 SQVTM, CDR2 ANQGSEA. The CDR3 region has the DNA TGCAGCGTTGAAGAGATGGGACTAGCGGTTCTCACAGATACGCAGTATTTT. Protein: CSVEEMGLAVLTDTQYF.

The V gene is TRBV2, the J gene TRBJ2-3, with 9 nucleotides matching TRBD1. J lost 5 bases, V lost 6 bases, and 6 bases had no gene match. CDR3 length: 14 residues. Germline V gene data show CDR1 as SNHLY and CDR2 as FYNNEI. The CDR3 spells CASRGTGRGDTQYF. Here the CDR3 DNA reads TGTGCCAGCAGAGGGACAGGGAGGGGAGATACGCAGTATTTT.

This rearrangement joins TRBV4-2 to TRBJ2-5; 7 bases match TRBD2. The CDR3 has 14 amino acids. Germline CDR1 and CDR2: LGHNA and YNFKEQ. V shed 1 base, J shed 5 bases, and the junction held 4 bases outside the gene matches. CDR3 sequence reads: CASSQGDSGETQYF. CDR3 bases: TGTGCCAGCAGCCAAGGGGATAGCGGGGAGACCCAGTACTTC.

The V gene is TRBV28, the J gene TRBJ2-7, with 7 bases that match TRBD2. The V gene end was trimmed by 4 bases and the J gene end by 0 bases; junction bases not matched to a gene: 3. The CDR3 covers 14 residues. From germline, CDR1 is MDHEN and CDR2 SYDVKM. As DNA, the CDR3 is TGTGCCAGCAGTTCACTAGCGAACTCCTACGAGCAGTACTTC. It translates to CASSSLANSYEQYF.

V and J are TRBV9 and TRBJ2-3; D is undetermined. This CDR3 spans 15 amino acids. Germline CDR1 and CDR2: SGDLS and YYNGEE. The V gene lost 0 bases and the J gene lost 0 bases, with 8 bases spanning the gap. CDR3 residues: CASSVGLVSTDTQYF. In nucleotides, the CDR3 is TGTGCCAGCAGCGTAGGCCTAGTCAGCACAGATACGCAGTATTTT.

The chain employs TRBV7-6 and TRBJ2-6; unclear D gene. CDR1 and CDR2 from the germline V gene are SGHVS and FNYEAQ. V lost 1 base and J lost 2, with 6 bases in between. This CDR3 is 15 amino acids long. CDR3 sequence (DNA): TGTGCCAGCAGCTTAGGGCAGGCTGGGGCCAACGTCCTGACTTTC. Its protein product is CASSLGQAGANVLTF.

V usage is TRBV6-2 or TRBV6-3 and J usage is TRBJ2-2, with TRBD1 identical over 11 bases. The CDR3 extends over 15 amino acids. V lost 5 bases to trimming and J lost 6 bases; unmatched junction nucleotides: 5. CDR1 MNHEY and CDR2 SVGEGT come from the germline V gene. The CDR3 loop is CASSTWDRGSGELFF. The CDR3 nucleotides are TGTGCCAGCAGTACGTGGGACAGGGGGTCCGGGGAGCTGTTTTTT.

The chain couples TRBV18 to TRBJ1-1; TRBD1 might be the D (6 bases). Germline-derived CDR1 and CDR2 are KGHSH and LQKENI. V was trimmed by 2 bases and J by 1 base, leaving 8 bases between them. The CDR3 has 14 amino acids. In nucleotides, the CDR3 is TGTGCCAGCTCACCAGGACAGCCGAACACTGAAGCTTTCTTT. Translation: CASSPGQPNTEAFF.

This sequence joins TRBV5-1 and TRBJ2-2, with D tentatively TRBD2 (6 bases). CDR1 and CDR2 from the germline V gene are SGHRS and YFSETQ. With 0 bases removed from V and 3 bases from J, the gap between germline ends came to 9 bases. The CDR3 consists of 15 residues. The CDR3 DNA follows: TGCGCCAGCAGCTTGGGACTAGTTGACACCGGGGAGCTGTTTTTT. Translated, it gives CASSLGLVDTGELFF.

The chain recombines TRBV7-8 with TRBJ2-3, with 8 positions matching TRBD1. This CDR3 comprises 14 residues. The germline CDR1 and CDR2 sequences are SGHVS and FQNEAQ. The J segment lost 5 bases and the V segment lost 5 bases, leaving 6 bases of the junction unmatched. The CDR3 reads CASSLGQAEDTQYF. CDR3 nucleotide sequence: TGTGCCAGCAGCCTGGGACAGGCGGAAGATACGCAGTATTTT.

This sequence joins TRBV5-5 and TRBJ1-4; 8 bases line up with TRBD1. The CDR3 is 18 residues long. Germline assignment: CDR1 SGHKS and CDR2 YYEKEE (reference sequence). V trimming: 6 bases; J trimming: 7 bases; junction bases outside the gene matches: 20. The CDR3 region is CASTPGRGLGGSSEKLFF. The CDR3 coding sequence is TGTGCCAGCACCCCGGGCAGGGGGCTTGGGGGATCTTCTGAAAAACTGTTTTTT. The whole variable domain, filled in from reference TRBV5-5 and TRBJ1-4, reads DAGVTQSPTHLIKTRGQQVTLRCSPISGHKSVSWYQQVLGQGPQFIFQYYEKEERGRGNFPDRFSARQFPNYSSELNVNALLLGDSALYLCASTPGRGLGGSSEKLFFGSGTQLSVL.

DNA for the CDR3: TGTGCCAGCAGCAATATAGCGGGAGGGTACAATGAGCAGTTCTTC. Protein product: CASSNIAGGYNEQFF. The gene calls are TRBV7-9 and TRBJ2-1, with 11 bases that match TRBD2. J lost 4 bases, V lost 5 bases, and 4 bases had no gene match. The CDR3 consists of 15 residues. Germline V gives CDR1 SEHNR, CDR2 FQNEAQ (reference sequence). Using reference TRBV7-9 and TRBJ2-1 for the parts outside the CDR3, the full variable domain is DTGVSQNPRHKITKRGQNVTFRCDPISEHNRLYWYRQTLGQGPEFLTYFQNEAQLEKSRLLSDRFSAERPKGSFSTLEIQRTEQGDSAMYLCASSNIAGGYNEQFFGPGTRLTVL.

This clone was observed a handful of times. This chain joins TRBV11-3 and TRBJ2-2; D call uncertain. Germline-derived CDR1 and CDR2 are SGHNT and YENEEA. This CDR3 comprises 13 residues. Trimming removed 8 bases from V and 6 bases from J, with 13 bases in between. The CDR3 sequence: CASGPKWSGELFF. In DNA form, the CDR3 reads TGTGCCAGCGGCCCAAAATGGTCCGGGGAGCTGTTTTTT.

The rearrangement joins TRBV6-5 to TRBJ2-7, with D possibly being TRBD2 (5 bases). V was pared by 6 bases and J by 3 bases, with 12 bases between. Germline CDR1 reads MNHEY; CDR2 reads SVGAGI. The CDR3 totals 13 residues. CDR3 residues: CASRRTGNYEQYF. DNA of the CDR3: TGTGCCAGCAGGCGGACGGGGAACTACGAGCAGTACTTC.